This T cell receptor beta chain stems from a study of T cells expressing NK-cell markers. Study-level information: HCMV seropositivity characterized seven of the eight sequenced donors, and seronegativity one.

5'RACE template switching with UMIs produced the TCR beta cDNA. TCRdb re-analyzed the 5' RACE reads; it lists each CDR3 protein once, without DNA. The sample is made up of about 160,000 distinct CDR3 sequences, and the top ten hold approximately 17% of it. With regard to this clonotype: Its antigen is not known.

General study points: Six or seven donors showed dominant NKG2C+ clonotypes comprising roughly 1.0-7.5% of their CD8+ T cells. The CD3+CD56-NKG2C+ fraction of a few donors was also led by these clonotypes.

Germline CDR1 reads DFQATT; CDR2 reads SNEGSKA (reference sequence). CDR3 size: 14 residues. The sample taken for sequencing was blood T cells: a sorted CD56 or NKG2C T cell subset, CD4+ or CD8+ T cells, or bulk PBMC T cells (not recorded which). The chain couples TRBV20-1 to TRBJ2-3. The source of this sequence is a woman between 18 and 70 years old in good health. The CDR3 is CSASLTFSTDTQYF.